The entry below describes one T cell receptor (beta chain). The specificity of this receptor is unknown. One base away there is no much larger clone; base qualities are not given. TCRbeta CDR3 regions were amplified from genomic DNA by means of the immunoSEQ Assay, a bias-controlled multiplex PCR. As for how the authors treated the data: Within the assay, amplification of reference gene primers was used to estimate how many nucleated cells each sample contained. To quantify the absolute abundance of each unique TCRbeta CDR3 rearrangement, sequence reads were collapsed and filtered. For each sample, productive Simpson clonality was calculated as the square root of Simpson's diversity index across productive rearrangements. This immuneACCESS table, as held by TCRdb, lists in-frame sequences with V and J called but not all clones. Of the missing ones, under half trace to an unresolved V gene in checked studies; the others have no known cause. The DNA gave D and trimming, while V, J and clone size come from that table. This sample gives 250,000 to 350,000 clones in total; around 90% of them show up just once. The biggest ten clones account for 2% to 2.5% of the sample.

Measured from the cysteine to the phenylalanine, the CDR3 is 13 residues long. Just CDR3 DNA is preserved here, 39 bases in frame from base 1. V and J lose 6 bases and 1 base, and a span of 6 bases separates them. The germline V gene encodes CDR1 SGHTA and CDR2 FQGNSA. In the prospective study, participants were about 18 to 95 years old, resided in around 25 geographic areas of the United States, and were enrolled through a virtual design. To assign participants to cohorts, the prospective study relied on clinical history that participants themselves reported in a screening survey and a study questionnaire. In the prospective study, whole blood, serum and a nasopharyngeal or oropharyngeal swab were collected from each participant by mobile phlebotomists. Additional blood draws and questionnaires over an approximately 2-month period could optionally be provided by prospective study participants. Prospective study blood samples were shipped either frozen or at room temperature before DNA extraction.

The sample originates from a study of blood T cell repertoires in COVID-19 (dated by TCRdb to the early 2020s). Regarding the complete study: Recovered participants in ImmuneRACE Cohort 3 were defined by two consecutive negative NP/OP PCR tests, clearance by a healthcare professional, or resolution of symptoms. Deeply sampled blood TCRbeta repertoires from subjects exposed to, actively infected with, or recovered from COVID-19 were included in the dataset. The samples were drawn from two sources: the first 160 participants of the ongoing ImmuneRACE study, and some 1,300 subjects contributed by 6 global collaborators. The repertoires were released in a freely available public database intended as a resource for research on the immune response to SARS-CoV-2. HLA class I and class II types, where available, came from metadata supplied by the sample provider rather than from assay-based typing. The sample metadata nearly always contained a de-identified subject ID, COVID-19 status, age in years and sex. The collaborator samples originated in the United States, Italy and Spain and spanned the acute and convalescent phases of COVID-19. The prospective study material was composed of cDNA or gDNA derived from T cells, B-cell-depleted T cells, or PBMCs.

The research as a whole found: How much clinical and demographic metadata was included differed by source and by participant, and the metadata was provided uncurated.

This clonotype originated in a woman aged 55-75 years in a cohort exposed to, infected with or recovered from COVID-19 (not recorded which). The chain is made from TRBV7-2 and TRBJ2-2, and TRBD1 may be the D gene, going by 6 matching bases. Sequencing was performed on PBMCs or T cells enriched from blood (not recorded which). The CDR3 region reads CASRTGNTGELFF. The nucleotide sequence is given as TGTGCCAGCAGGACAGGGAACACCGGGGAGCTGTTTTTT.